These 27 T cell receptor beta chains were sequenced from one sample in a study of OX40 agonist ivuxolimab in advanced cancers. TCRdb's copy holds only in-frame clones and misses some; the assay was immunoSEQ multiplex PCR. The table records 60,000 or so clones, 84% of them present only once. The starting material was CD4+ or CD8+ T cells sorted from blood, obtained in a trial of the OX40 agonist ivuxolimab. All receptors come from an adult with an advanced solid tumor such as melanoma, head and neck, liver or kidney cancer.

This clone was recorded a few times. This chain joins TRBV6-5 and TRBJ1-6; perhaps TRBD1 as D (5 bases). The CDR3 has 14 amino acids. Germline V gives CDR1 MNHEY, CDR2 SVGAGI. V was clipped by 8 bases and J by 5 bases, with 13 bases between them. The CDR3, as DNA: TGTGCCAGCGGTGGGGGGATGCATAATTCACCCCTCCACTTT. This gives the protein CASGGGMHNSPLHF.

The chain joins TRBV2 to TRBJ1-1; 7 nucleotides line up with TRBD1. This CDR3 contains 12 residues. V lost 7 bases and J lost 6; bases outside the gene matches: 5. The germline CDR1 and CDR2 sequences are SNHLY and FYNNEI. The DNA of the CDR3 is TGTGCCAGCATCGCGGACAGGCCTGAAGCTTTCTTT. Its translation is CASIADRPEAFF.

This chain links TRBV12-5 with TRBJ2-3; possible D gene TRBD2, 5 bases. Germline-derived CDR1 and CDR2 are LGHNT and FRNRAP. CDR3 length: 16 amino acids. The V and J ends lost 5 bases and 4 bases respectively, with 19 bases between them. CDR3 in amino acids: CASGPGGLGSADTQYF. The CDR3 region has the DNA TGTGCTAGTGGTCCCGGAGGTCTAGGGTCGGCAGATACGCAGTATTTT.

The gene calls are TRBV28 and TRBJ2-7; D remains ambiguous. The V end lost 5 bases, the J end lost 0 bases, and 5 bases lay between the germline ends. CDR1 is MDHEN and CDR2 is SYDVKM in the germline V gene. The CDR3 has 12 residues. CDR3 sequence reads: CASSPVSYEQYF. For the CDR3, the DNA is TGTGCCAGCAGTCCTGTCTCCTACGAGCAGTACTTC.

This chain uses TRBV14 with TRBJ2-5; TRBD2 is a possible D gene (6 bases). The CDR3 is 16 residues long. Trimming took off 1 base at V and 4 bases at J, with 16 bases between the two ends. Germline V gene lookup returns CDR1 SGHDN and CDR2 FVKESK. The CDR3 nucleotides are TGTGCCAGCAGCCAAGGGGGGACTCCCTGGGGAGAGACCCAGTACTTC. Translation gives CASSQGGTPWGETQYF.

The chain recombines TRBV4-2 with TRBJ1-6; D is uncertain. The V gene's germline CDR1 is LGHNA and CDR2 YNFKEQ. CDR3 length: 14 residues. The V gene lost 3 bases and the J gene lost 8 bases, with 11 bases spanning the gap. CDR3 residues: CASSQGLADSPLHF. The CDR3 DNA reads as TGTGCCAGCAGCCAGGGTTTAGCTGATTCACCCCTCCACTTT.

J is TRBJ2-5 and V is TRBV5-1, with 10 bases fitting TRBD1. The DNA end favors TRBJ2-7, so the J call may be wrong. The CDR3 runs 13 residues. From germline, CDR1 is SGHRS and CDR2 YFSETQ. CDR3 sequence reads: CASSQGTGAEQYF. Here the CDR3 DNA reads TGCGCCAGCAGCCAAGGGACAGGGGCCGAGCAGTACTTC.

This clone came up once. The chain links TRBV11-2 to TRBJ1-1, with a possible D match to TRBD1 (5 bases). V lost 7 bases, J lost 4 bases, and 22 bases lay in between. Germline loops: CDR1 SGHAT, CDR2 FQNNGV. The CDR3 loop spans 16 amino acids. The CDR3 coding sequence is TGTGCCAGCACCCTATTGGGGCCCATTGATGGCACTGAAGCTTTCTTT. It yields the protein CASTLLGPIDGTEAFF.

The rearrangement uses TRBV7-2 and TRBJ2-2; D call uncertain. The CDR3 is made up of 13 amino acids. CDR1 is SGHTA, CDR2 FQGNSA, per germline. V dropped 6 bases and J dropped 6 bases, with 11 bases sitting between them. For the CDR3, the DNA is TGTGCCAGCAGTGAACTGGCGGCCGGGGAGCTGTTTTTT. Its translation is CASSELAAGELFF.

This chain uses TRBV29-1 with TRBJ1-3; D possibly corresponds to TRBD1 (6 bases). Germline lookup yields CDR1 SQVTM and CDR2 ANQGSEA. The V gene lost 6 bases and the J gene lost 4 bases, with 19 bases spanning the gap. This CDR3 has 15 residues. The CDR3 DNA sequence: TGCAGCGTAGCTTCAACAGGGATGGGGGGAAACACCATATATTTT. Protein sequence: CSVASTGMGGNTIYF.

V gene TRBV10-3 combines with J gene TRBJ2-5, with D possibly matching TRBD2 (5 bases). The end of the DNA is better explained by TRBJ2-7, so the J call may be wrong. There are 14 residues in the CDR3. The germline gives CDR1 ENHRY, CDR2 SYGVKD. This CDR3 is CAISSTTGSYEQYF. In DNA, the CDR3 is TGTGCCATCAGTTCAACGACGGGATCCTACGAGCAGTACTTC.

This chain joins TRBV5-4 and TRBJ1-1; D ambiguous. CDR3 length equals 15 residues. Germline V gives CDR1 SGHNT, CDR2 YYREEE (reference sequence). Trimming removed 0 bases from V and 4 bases from J, with 13 bases in between. The CDR3 DNA follows: TGTGCCAGCAGCTTGGGTAGGTCGAGGTTCACTGAAGCTTTCTTT. Its protein product is CASSLGRSRFTEAFF.

The gene calls are TRBV5-1 and TRBJ2-2; tentatively, D is TRBD1 (6 bases). This CDR3 is 16 amino acids long. Deletions cut 0 bases from V and 5 bases from J, with 14 bases between. Per germline, CDR1 SGHRS and CDR2 YFSETQ. The CDR3 is CASSLGIQGSTGELFF. CDR3 bases: TGCGCCAGCAGCTTGGGGATACAGGGTTCAACCGGGGAGCTGTTTTTT. Based on the CDR3 plus reference TRBV5-1 and TRBJ2-2, the full variable domain is KAGVTQTPRYLIKTRGQQVTLSCSPISGHRSVSWYQQTPGQGLQFLFEYFSETQRNKGNFPGRFSGRQFSNSRSEMNVSTLELGDSALYLCASSLGIQGSTGELFFGEGSRLTVL.

The chain carries TRBV11-3 and TRBJ2-7; possibly TRBD2 for D (6 bases). CDR3 length equals 16 residues. Germline values: CDR1 SGHNT, CDR2 YENEEA. V gave up 5 bases and J gave up 3 bases, with 20 bases separating them. CDR3 nucleotide sequence: TGTGCCAGCAGCCAACAGTTGGGACTGCCGCTCTACGAGCAGTACTTC. Its protein is CASSQQLGLPLYEQYF. Full variable domain (missing parts from reference TRBV11-3 and TRBJ2-7): EAGVVQSPRYKIIEKKQPVAFWCNPISGHNTLYWYLQNLGQGPELLIRYENEEAVDDSQLPKDRFSAERLKGVDSTLKIQPAELGDSAVYLCASSQQLGLPLYEQYFGPGTRLTVT.

The chain recombines TRBV5-1 with TRBJ2-1; TRBD2 agrees at 13 bases. CDR3 length equals 18 residues. Trimming cost V 1 base and J 7 bases; bases outside gene matches: 11. The V gene's germline CDR1 is SGHRS and CDR2 YFSETQ. The CDR3 DNA sequence: TGCGCCAGCAGCTTGACTAGCGGGAGGGCCTCGGTTCTAAATGAGCAGTTCTTC. Translating gives CASSLTSGRASVLNEQFF.

This chain joins TRBV7-9 and TRBJ1-5; D is uncertain. CDR1 and CDR2 from the germline V gene are SEHNR and FQNEAQ (reference sequence). The V end lost 1 base, the J end lost 9 bases, and 10 bases lay between the germline ends. The CDR3 is 13 residues long. This CDR3 is CASSLDFETPQHF. DNA for the CDR3: TGTGCCAGCAGCTTAGATTTCGAGACGCCCCAGCATTTT.

The chain has TRBV5-6 and TRBJ2-5, with 7 bases matching TRBD2. The V and J ends lost 3 bases and 5 bases, in that order; junction bases with no gene match: 7. This CDR3 is 14 amino acids long. Germline V gives CDR1 SGHDT, CDR2 YYEEEE. CDR3: CASSWGRGKETQYF. As DNA, the CDR3 is TGTGCCAGCAGCTGGGGGAGGGGCAAGGAGACCCAGTACTTC. The full variable domain, its missing parts supplied by reference TRBV5-6 and TRBJ2-5, is DAGVTQSPTHLIKTRGQQVTLRCSPKSGHDTVSWYQQALGQGPQFIFQYYEEEERQRGNFPDRFSGHQFPNYSSELNVNALLLGDSALYLCASSWGRGKETQYFGPGTRLLVL.

Comment on this clone: The same CDR3 can be traced to other DNA sequences in this sample. The chain joins TRBV5-1 to TRBJ1-5; 10 bases match TRBD1. The CDR3 is 15 amino acids. Germline CDR1 and CDR2: SGHRS and YFSETQ. V lost 0 bases, J lost 6 bases, and 3 bases stayed unmatched. The DNA for the CDR3 is TGCGCCAGCAGCTTGGGGACAGGGGGGGGTCAGCCCCAGCATTTT. Translated, it gives CASSLGTGGGQPQHF.

The chain joins TRBV6-1 to TRBJ2-3; 7 positions match TRBD2. The V segment lost 6 bases and the J segment 2 bases; nucleotides outside the gene matches: 5. The V gene's germline CDR1 is MNHNS and CDR2 SASEGT. CDR3 length: 14 residues. In DNA, the CDR3 is TGTGCCAGCAGCCGGACTAGTTTCACAGATACGCAGTATTTT. This sequence encodes CASSRTSFTDTQYF.

The chain uses TRBV5-1 and TRBJ2-7; D possibly matches TRBD1 or TRBD2 (5 bases each). Germline lookup yields CDR1 SGHRS and CDR2 YFSETQ. V lost 4 bases and J lost 1, with 21 bases in between. This CDR3 region has 17 residues. CDR3 amino acids: CASSLQPQGAVSYEQYF. In nucleotides, the CDR3 is TGCGCCAGCAGCCTTCAACCTCAGGGAGCTGTATCCTACGAGCAGTACTTC.

This rearrangement joins TRBV10-1 to TRBJ2-1; weak D call: TRBD2 (6 bases). Trimming cost V 3 bases and J 1 base, with 10 bases left between them. CDR1 is WNHNN, CDR2 SYGVQD, per germline (reference sequence). This CDR3 has 15 amino acids. CDR3 loop: CASSESGGSYNEQFF. DNA of the CDR3: TGCGCCAGCAGTGAAAGTGGAGGGTCCTACAATGAGCAGTTCTTC.

J is TRBJ2-3 and V is TRBV7-6, with 10 nucleotides matching TRBD2. Germline CDR1 SGHVS, CDR2 FNYEAQ. The J segment lost 0 bases and the V segment lost 3 bases, leaving 3 bases of the junction unmatched. CDR3 size: 16 residues. Here the CDR3 reads CASSLETSGSTDTQYF. CDR3 coding DNA: TGTGCCAGCAGCTTGGAGACTAGCGGGAGCACAGATACGCAGTATTTT.

The chain is built from TRBV19 and TRBJ2-1, with D possibly matching TRBD2 (6 bases). V was clipped by 3 bases and J by 6 bases, with 21 bases between them. The germline gives CDR1 LNHDA, CDR2 SQIVND (reference sequence). This CDR3 comprises 17 residues. This CDR3 reads CASSISGGLSGRNEQFF. The CDR3 DNA is TGTGCCAGTAGTATTTCCGGGGGACTCTCAGGGCGCAATGAGCAGTTCTTC.

The V and J genes are TRBV19 and TRBJ1-2; TRBD1 might be the D (5 bases). This CDR3 has 13 amino acids. Germline-derived CDR1 and CDR2 are LNHDA and SQIVND (reference sequence). V was shortened by 11 bases and J by 4 bases, with 17 bases between the two germline ends. This CDR3 reads CASLLPGGYGYTF. In nucleotides, the CDR3 is TGTGCCTCCCTATTACCCGGGGGCTATGGCTACACCTTC.

J is TRBJ1-5 and V is TRBV11-2; no clear D gene. This CDR3 is 13 amino acids long. Per germline, CDR1 SGHAT and CDR2 FQNNGV. The V end lost 2 bases, the J end lost 2 bases, and 4 bases lay between the germline ends. In DNA form, the CDR3 reads TGTGCCAGCAGCTTATCCGGCAATCAGCCCCAGCATTTT. Protein: CASSLSGNQPQHF.

The rearrangement joins TRBV7-2 to TRBJ2-3; TRBD2 agrees at 11 bases. The germline CDR1 and CDR2 sequences are SGHTA and FQGNSA. The V segment lost 5 bases and the J segment 4 bases; nucleotides outside the gene matches: 5. The CDR3 runs to 15 residues. The CDR3 sequence: CASSGASGGPDTQYF. CDR3 DNA: TGTGCCAGCAGCGGAGCTAGCGGGGGGCCAGATACGCAGTATTTT.

This chain uses TRBV30 with TRBJ1-4; 11 nucleotides line up with TRBD1. CDR1 and CDR2 from the germline V gene are GTSNPN and SVGIG (reference sequence). The CDR3 extends over 13 amino acids. Trimming cost V 6 bases and J 5 bases; bases outside gene matches: 2. The DNA of the CDR3 is TGTGCCTGCCGGGACAGGGGGAATGAAAAACTGTTTTTT. It encodes CACRDRGNEKLFF.